Following are 15 T cell receptor beta chains from one sample sequenced in a study of T-cell memory formation after mild COVID-19. Each CDR3 protein is one row after TCRdb ran MiXCR on the 5' RACE reads. This sample carries a few hundred thousand distinct CDR3 sequences, roughly 19% of them seen once, and the ten largest clones take more than 20%. The sequencing sample was made of PBMCs or a T cell subset sorted from them (not recorded which). The receptors shown here come from a man between 18 and 35 years old who had mild COVID-19 (a few samples of this study predate the infection). Cell type and time point are not known.

V usage is TRBV12-3 or TRBV12-4 and J usage is TRBJ1-1; 9 nucleotides align to TRBD1. The CDR3 runs to 11 residues. With 6 bases clipped from V and 11 bases from J, the junction kept 4 bases outside the gene matches. DNA of the CDR3: TGTGCCAGCAGCACAGGGGGCTGGGCTTTCTTT. This gives the protein CASSTGGWAFF.

In this sample, this clonotype turned up many times. This chain connects TRBV18 to TRBJ2-1, with D tentatively TRBD1 or TRBD2 (6 bases each). CDR3 length: 16 residues. Germline V lookup: CDR1 KGHSH, CDR2 LQKENI. The V end lost 4 bases, the J end lost 6 bases, and 19 bases lay between the germline ends. The CDR3 sequence is CASSRPGAGKGNEQFF. The CDR3 DNA reads as TGTGCCAGCTCACGACCGGGGGCAGGGAAGGGCAATGAGCAGTTCTTC. Variable domain in full (rest from reference TRBV18 and TRBJ2-1): NAGVMQNPRHLVRRRGQEARLRCSPMKGHSHVYWYRQLPEEGLKFMVYLQKENIIDESGMPKERFSAEFPKEGPSILRIQQVVRGDSAAYFCASSRPGAGKGNEQFFGPGTRLTVL.

This clonotype was seen a few times. The chain uses TRBV7-2 and TRBJ1-6; D unresolved. The CDR3 is 13 amino acids. Between the trimmed V and J ends, which lost 8 bases and 4 bases, there was a span of 9 bases. CDR1 is SGHTA, CDR2 FQGNSA, per germline. The DNA of the CDR3 is TGTGCCAGCGTGGACCAATATAATTCACCCCTCCACTTT. Protein: CASVDQYNSPLHF.

The chain combines TRBV9 with TRBJ1-3; the D gene is possibly TRBD1 (5 bases). V was shortened by 4 bases and J by 2 bases, with 13 bases between the two germline ends. There are 15 residues in the CDR3. CDR1 is SGDLS, CDR2 YYNGEE, per germline. The CDR3 spells CASSSQGFAGNTIYF. The CDR3 DNA reads TGTGCCAGCAGCAGCCAGGGTTTTGCTGGAAACACCATATATTTT.

This CDR3 reads CAISEQHSNTEAFF. For the CDR3, the DNA is TGTGCCATCAGTGAGCAGCACTCGAACACTGAAGCTTTCTTT. The V call is TRBV10-3, the J call TRBJ1-1; D not resolved. Trimming removed 2 bases from V and 1 base from J, with 8 bases in between. Germline V lookup: CDR1 ENHRY, CDR2 SYGVKD. The CDR3 has 14 residues.

This clonotype came up a few times. V and J are TRBV4-1 and TRBJ1-1; D gene unclear. In germline, CDR1 is MGHRA, CDR2 YSYEKL. This CDR3 region has 14 residues. Trimming pared 4 bases from V and 2 bases from J, leaving 11 bases between. CDR3 DNA: TGCGCCAGCAGCCTCCAGCCGGGAAACACTGAAGCTTTCTTT. This translates into CASSLQPGNTEAFF.

For the CDR3, the DNA is TGTGCCAGCAGTTGGGACTACATCGGACAGAAGAACACTGAAGCTTTCTTT. Protein product: CASSWDYIGQKNTEAFF. V is TRBV6-2 or TRBV6-3 and J is TRBJ1-1, with TRBD1 as a possible D gene (6 bases). The CDR3 loop spans 17 amino acids. V dropped 4 bases and J dropped 1 base, with 19 bases sitting between them. Germline values: CDR1 MNHEY, CDR2 SVGEGT.

This clonotype was counted between two and nine times. The chain is built from TRBV6-1 and TRBJ2-1; D may be TRBD2 (5 bases). The germline gives CDR1 MNHNS, CDR2 SASEGT. The CDR3 extends over 14 amino acids. V was shortened by 5 bases and J by 10 bases, with 18 bases between the two germline ends. The DNA for the CDR3 is TGTGCCAGCAGTTTTGGGCCCCGACCGGGAGAGCAGTTCTTC. Protein: CASSFGPRPGEQFF.

The gene calls are TRBV6-2 or TRBV6-3 and TRBJ2-1, with 8 nucleotides matching TRBD1. Germline CDR1 MNHEY, CDR2 SVGEGT. Losses at the gene ends were 2 bases for V and 8 bases for J; bases not matched to a gene: 5. There are 14 residues in the CDR3. CDR3 in DNA: TGTGCCAGCAGTTACCGCAGGGGGCTGGATGAGCAGTTCTTC. This codes for CASSYRRGLDEQFF.

The V call is TRBV4-2, the J call TRBJ1-6, with D hard to call. V lost 4 bases and J 1 base, leaving 17 bases between the germline ends. This CDR3 is 18 amino acids long. Germline values: CDR1 LGHNA, CDR2 YNFKEQ. CDR3 in amino acids: CASSPRPGVGSYNSPLHF. The CDR3 DNA sequence: TGTGCCAGCAGCCCCCGACCTGGGGTGGGGTCCTATAATTCACCCCTCCACTTT.

At least ten counts were recorded for this clonotype. The chain couples TRBV7-9 to TRBJ1-1; no clear D. From germline, CDR1 is SEHNR and CDR2 FQNEAQ (reference sequence). Trimming removed 6 bases at V and 0 bases at J, with 8 bases between. This CDR3 comprises 13 residues. The CDR3 sequence: CASSISLNTEAFF. As DNA, the CDR3 is TGTGCCAGCAGTATCAGTCTGAACACTGAAGCTTTCTTT.

The chain links TRBV5-1 to TRBJ1-3; D is possibly TRBD1 (6 bases). Trimming removed 0 bases from V and 2 bases from J, with 9 bases in between. The CDR3 is 15 amino acids. Germline lookup yields CDR1 SGHRS and CDR2 YFSETQ. CDR3 sequence (DNA): TGCGCCAGCAGCTTGGATGGGGGCGCTGGAAACACCATATATTTT. It encodes CASSLDGGAGNTIYF.

Many counts were recorded for this clonotype. The rearrangement uses TRBV5-1 and TRBJ2-1; 11 nucleotides line up with TRBD2. The CDR3 runs 17 residues. J was trimmed by 7 bases and V by 0 bases; bases with no gene match: 9. Germline loops: CDR1 SGHRS, CDR2 YFSETQ. Here the CDR3 reads CASSLAIAGGRSNEQFF. CDR3 coding DNA: TGCGCCAGCAGCTTGGCCATAGCGGGGGGGAGAAGTAATGAGCAGTTCTTC.

This clonotype showed up just a few times. The rearrangement links TRBV29-1 to TRBJ2-7, with D tentatively TRBD2 (5 bases). Germline V gene sequence: CDR1 SQVTM, CDR2 ANQGSEA. V shed 4 bases and J shed 3 bases, with 7 bases lying between them. This CDR3 has 11 amino acids. The CDR3 DNA reads as TGCAGCGTTGGTGAGGGCTACGAGCAGTACTTC. It encodes CSVGEGYEQYF.

This clonotype has only a few counts. The V and J genes are TRBV10-3 and TRBJ2-3, with 7 bases identical to TRBD2. CDR3 length equals 14 residues. Germline CDR1 and CDR2: ENHRY and SYGVKD. V was pared by 6 bases and J by 3 bases, with 6 bases of the junction left unmatched. Here the CDR3 reads CAIRRREGTDTQYF. The CDR3 DNA reads as TGTGCCATCAGGCGGAGGGAGGGGACAGATACGCAGTATTTT.